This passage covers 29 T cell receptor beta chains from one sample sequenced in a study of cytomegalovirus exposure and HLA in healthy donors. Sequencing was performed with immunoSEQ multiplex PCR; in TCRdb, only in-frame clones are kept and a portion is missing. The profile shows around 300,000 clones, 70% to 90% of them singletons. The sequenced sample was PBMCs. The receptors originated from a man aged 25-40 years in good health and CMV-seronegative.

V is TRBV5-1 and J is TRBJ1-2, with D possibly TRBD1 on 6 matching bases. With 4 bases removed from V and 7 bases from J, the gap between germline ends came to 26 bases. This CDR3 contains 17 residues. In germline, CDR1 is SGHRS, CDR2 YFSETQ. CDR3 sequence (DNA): TGCGCCAGCAGCCCTCGGGGAGGGGGAGGCCCGCCCCGTGGCTACACCTTC. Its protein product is CASSPRGGGGPPRGYTF.

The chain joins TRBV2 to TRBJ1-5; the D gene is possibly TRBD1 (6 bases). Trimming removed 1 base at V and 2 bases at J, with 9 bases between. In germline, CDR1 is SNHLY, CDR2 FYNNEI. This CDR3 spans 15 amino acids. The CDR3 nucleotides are TGTGCCAGCAGTGAAGAGTCAGGGGGCAATCAGCCCCAGCATTTT. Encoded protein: CASSEESGGNQPQHF.

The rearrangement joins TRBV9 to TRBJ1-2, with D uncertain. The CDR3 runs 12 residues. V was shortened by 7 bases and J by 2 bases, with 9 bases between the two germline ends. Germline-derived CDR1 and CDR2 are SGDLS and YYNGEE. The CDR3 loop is CASGDGNYGYTF. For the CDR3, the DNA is TGTGCCAGCGGCGACGGGAACTATGGCTACACCTTC.

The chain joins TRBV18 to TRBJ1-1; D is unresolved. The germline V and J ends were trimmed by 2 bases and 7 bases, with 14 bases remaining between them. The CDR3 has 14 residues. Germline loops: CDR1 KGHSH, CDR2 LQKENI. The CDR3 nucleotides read TGTGCCAGCTCACCAGATACGGTCGTATTTGAAGCTTTCTTT. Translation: CASSPDTVVFEAFF.

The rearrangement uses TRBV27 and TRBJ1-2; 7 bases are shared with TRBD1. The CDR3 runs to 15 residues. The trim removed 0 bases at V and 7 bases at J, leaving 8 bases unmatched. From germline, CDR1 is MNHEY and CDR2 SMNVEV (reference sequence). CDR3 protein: CASSLSQGGWGGYTF. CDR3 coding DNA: TGTGCCAGCAGTTTATCGCAGGGGGGCTGGGGTGGCTACACCTTC.

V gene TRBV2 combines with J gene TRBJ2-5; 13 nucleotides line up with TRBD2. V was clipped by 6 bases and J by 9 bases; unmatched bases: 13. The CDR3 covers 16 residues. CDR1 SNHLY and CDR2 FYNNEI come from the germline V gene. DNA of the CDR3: TGTGCCAGCAGGGACAGACTAGCGGGGGGTTTGTCGGCCCAGTACTTC. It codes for CASRDRLAGGLSAQYF.

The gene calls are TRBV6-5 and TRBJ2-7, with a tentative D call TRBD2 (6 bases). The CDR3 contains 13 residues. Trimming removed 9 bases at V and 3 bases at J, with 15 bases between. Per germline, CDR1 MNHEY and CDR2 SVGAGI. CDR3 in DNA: TGTGCCAGTAGCTCCCCCGGGGGCTACGAGCAGTACTTC. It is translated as CASSSPGGYEQYF.

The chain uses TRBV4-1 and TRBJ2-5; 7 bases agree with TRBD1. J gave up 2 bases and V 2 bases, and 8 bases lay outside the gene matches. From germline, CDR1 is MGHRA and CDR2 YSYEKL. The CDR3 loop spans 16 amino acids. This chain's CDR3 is CASSQQRGQFQETQYF. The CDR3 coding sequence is TGCGCCAGCAGCCAACAACGGGGACAGTTTCAAGAGACCCAGTACTTC.

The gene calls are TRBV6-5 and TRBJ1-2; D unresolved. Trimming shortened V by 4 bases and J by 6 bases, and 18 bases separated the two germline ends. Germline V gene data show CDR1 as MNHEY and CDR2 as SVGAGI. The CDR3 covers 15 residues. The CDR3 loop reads CASSSQGGRVHGYTF. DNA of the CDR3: TGTGCCAGCAGTTCACAAGGCGGGAGGGTCCATGGCTACACCTTC.

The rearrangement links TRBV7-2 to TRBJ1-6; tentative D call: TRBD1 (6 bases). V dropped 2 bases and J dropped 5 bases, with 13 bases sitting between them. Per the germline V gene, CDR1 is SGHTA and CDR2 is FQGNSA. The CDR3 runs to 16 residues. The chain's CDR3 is CASSLRKRTDNSPLHF. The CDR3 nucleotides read TGTGCCAGCAGCTTAAGGAAAAGGACAGATAATTCACCCCTCCACTTT.

CDR3 amino acids: CAISDQGNSYNEQFF. In nucleotides, the CDR3 is TGTGCCATCAGTGATCAGGGGAACTCCTACAATGAGCAGTTCTTC. This chain uses TRBV10-3 with TRBJ2-1; tentative D call: TRBD1 (6 bases). The CDR3 spans 15 residues. Germline V gene sequence: CDR1 ENHRY, CDR2 SYGVKD. The V end lost 3 bases, the J end lost 0 bases, and 9 bases lay between the germline ends.

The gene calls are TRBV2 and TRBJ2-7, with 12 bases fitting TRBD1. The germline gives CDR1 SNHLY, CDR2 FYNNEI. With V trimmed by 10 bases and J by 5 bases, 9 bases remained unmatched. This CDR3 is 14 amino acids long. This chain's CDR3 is CATFMGQGAHEQYF. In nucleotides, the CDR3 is TGTGCCACCTTCATGGGACAGGGGGCCCACGAGCAGTACTTC.

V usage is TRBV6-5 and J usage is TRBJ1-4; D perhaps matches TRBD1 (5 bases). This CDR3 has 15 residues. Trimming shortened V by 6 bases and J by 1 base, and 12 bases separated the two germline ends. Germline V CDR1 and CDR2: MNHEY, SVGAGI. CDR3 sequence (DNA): TGTGCCAGCAGAGGTGGGAGGGGAACTAATGAAAAACTGTTTTTT. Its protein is CASRGGRGTNEKLFF.

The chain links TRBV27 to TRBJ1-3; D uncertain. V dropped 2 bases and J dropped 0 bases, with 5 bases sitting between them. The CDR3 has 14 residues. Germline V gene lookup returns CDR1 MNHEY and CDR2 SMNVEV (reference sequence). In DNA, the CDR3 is TGTGCCAGCAGTTTAACAGCCTCTGGAAACACCATATATTTT. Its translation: CASSLTASGNTIYF.

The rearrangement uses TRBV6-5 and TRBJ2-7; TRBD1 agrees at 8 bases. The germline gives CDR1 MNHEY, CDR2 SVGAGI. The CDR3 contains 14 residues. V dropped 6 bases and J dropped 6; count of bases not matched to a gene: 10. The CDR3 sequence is CASREGTGWTEQYF. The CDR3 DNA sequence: TGTGCCAGCAGGGAAGGGACAGGTTGGACCGAGCAGTACTTC.

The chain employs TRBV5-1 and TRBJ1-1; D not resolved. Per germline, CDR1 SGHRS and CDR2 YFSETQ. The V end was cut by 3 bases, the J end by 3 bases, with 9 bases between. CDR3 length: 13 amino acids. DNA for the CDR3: TGCGCCAGCAGCTCGGGTGCTGACACTGAAGCTTTCTTT. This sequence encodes CASSSGADTEAFF.

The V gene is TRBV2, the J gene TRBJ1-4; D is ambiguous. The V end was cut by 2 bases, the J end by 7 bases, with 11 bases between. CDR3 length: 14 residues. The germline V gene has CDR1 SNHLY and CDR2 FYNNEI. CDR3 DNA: TGTGCCAGCAGTGAAAGGGTACGGGGTGAAAAACTGTTTTTT. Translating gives CASSERVRGEKLFF.

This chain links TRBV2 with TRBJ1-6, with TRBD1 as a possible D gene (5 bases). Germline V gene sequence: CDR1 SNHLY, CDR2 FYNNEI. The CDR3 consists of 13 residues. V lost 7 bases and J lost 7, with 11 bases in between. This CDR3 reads CASTRDWNSPLHF. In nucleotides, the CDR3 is TGTGCCAGCACCCGGGACTGGAATTCACCCCTCCACTTT.

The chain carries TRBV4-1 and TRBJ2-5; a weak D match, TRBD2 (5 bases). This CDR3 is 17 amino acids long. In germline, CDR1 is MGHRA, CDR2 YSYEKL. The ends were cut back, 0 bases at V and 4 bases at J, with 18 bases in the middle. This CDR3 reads CASSQDQASWGGETQYF. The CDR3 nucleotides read TGCGCCAGCAGCCAAGATCAGGCTAGCTGGGGTGGAGAGACCCAGTACTTC.

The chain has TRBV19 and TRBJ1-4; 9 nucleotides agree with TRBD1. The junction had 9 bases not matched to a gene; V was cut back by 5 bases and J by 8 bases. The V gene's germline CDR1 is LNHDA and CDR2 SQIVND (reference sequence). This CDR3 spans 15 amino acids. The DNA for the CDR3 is TGTGCCAGTAGTCGAACAGGGGGCTTAGGGGAAAAACTGTTTTTT. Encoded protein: CASSRTGGLGEKLFF.

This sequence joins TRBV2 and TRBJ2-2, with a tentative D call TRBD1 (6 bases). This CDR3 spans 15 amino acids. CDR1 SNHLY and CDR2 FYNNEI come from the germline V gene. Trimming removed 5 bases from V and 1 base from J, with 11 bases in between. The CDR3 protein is CASSILGQNTGELFF. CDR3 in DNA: TGTGCCAGCAGTATTCTGGGACAGAACACCGGGGAGCTGTTTTTT.

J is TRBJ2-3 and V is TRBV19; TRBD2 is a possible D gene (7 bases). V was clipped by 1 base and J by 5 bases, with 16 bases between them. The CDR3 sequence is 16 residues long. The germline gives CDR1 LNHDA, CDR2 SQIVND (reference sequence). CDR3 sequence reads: CASSIVTGGPGDTQYF. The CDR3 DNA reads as TGTGCCAGTAGTATAGTGACCGGGGGGCCGGGAGATACGCAGTATTTT. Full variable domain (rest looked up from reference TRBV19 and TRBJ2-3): DGGITQSPKYLFRKEGQNVTLSCEQNLNHDAMYWYRQDPGQGLRLIYYSQIVNDFQKGDIAEGYSVSREKKESFPLTVTSAQKNPTAFYLCASSIVTGGPGDTQYFGPGTRLTVL.

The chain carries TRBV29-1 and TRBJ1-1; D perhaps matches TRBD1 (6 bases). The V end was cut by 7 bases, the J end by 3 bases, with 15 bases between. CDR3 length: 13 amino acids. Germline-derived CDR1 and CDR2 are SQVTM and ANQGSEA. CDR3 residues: CSASLSGDTEAFF. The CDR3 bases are TGCAGCGCTAGCTTGTCAGGGGACACTGAAGCTTTCTTT.

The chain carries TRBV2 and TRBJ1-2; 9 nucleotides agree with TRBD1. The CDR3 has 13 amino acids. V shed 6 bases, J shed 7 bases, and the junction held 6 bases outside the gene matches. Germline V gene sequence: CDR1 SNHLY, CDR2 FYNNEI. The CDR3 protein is CASRWTGAGGYTF. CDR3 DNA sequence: TGTGCCAGCAGATGGACAGGGGCAGGTGGCTACACCTTC.

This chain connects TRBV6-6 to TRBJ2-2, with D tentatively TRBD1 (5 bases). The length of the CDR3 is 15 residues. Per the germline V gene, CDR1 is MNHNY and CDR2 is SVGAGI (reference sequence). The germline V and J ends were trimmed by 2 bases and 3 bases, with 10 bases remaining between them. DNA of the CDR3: TGTGCCAGCAGTTACCAGGGAACGGACACCGGGGAGCTGTTTTTT. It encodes CASSYQGTDTGELFF.

The CDR3, as DNA: TGCGCCAGCAGTGAAAGGGGATATGAAAAACTGTTTTTT. Amino acid sequence: CASSERGYEKLFF. The chain has TRBV10-1 and TRBJ1-4; D possibly corresponds to TRBD1 (5 bases). CDR3 length: 13 amino acids. Germline assignment: CDR1 WNHNN and CDR2 SYGVQD (reference sequence). Trimming took off 3 bases at V and 6 bases at J, with 8 bases between the two ends.

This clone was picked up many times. The CDR3 DNA reads TGTGCCAGCAGTGGGGCAGGGGGCACCGGGGAGCTGTTTTTT. This encodes CASSGAGGTGELFF. This chain connects TRBV6-4 to TRBJ2-2; 7 bases match TRBD1. V was pared by 4 bases and J by 4 bases, with 3 bases of the junction left unmatched. The CDR3 loop spans 14 amino acids. The germline gives CDR1 MRHNA, CDR2 SNTAGT.

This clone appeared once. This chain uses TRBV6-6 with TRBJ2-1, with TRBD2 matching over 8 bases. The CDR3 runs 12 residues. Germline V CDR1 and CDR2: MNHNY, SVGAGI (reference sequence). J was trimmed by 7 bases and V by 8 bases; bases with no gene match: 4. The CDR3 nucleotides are TGTGCCAGCTCCCCGGGGGGGAATGAGCAGTTCTTC. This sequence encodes CASSPGGNEQFF.

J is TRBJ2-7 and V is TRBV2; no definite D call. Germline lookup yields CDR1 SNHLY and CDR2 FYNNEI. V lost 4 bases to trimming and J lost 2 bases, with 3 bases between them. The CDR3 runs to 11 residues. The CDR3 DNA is TGTGCCAGCAGTGCCGCCTACGAGCAGTACTTC. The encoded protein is CASSAAYEQYF. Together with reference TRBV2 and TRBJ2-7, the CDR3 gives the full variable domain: EPEVTQTPSHQVTQMGQEVILRCVPISNHLYFYWYRQILGQKVEFLVSFYNNEISEKSEIFDDQFSVERPDGSNFTLKIRSTKLEDSAMYFCASSAAYEQYFGPGTRLTVT.